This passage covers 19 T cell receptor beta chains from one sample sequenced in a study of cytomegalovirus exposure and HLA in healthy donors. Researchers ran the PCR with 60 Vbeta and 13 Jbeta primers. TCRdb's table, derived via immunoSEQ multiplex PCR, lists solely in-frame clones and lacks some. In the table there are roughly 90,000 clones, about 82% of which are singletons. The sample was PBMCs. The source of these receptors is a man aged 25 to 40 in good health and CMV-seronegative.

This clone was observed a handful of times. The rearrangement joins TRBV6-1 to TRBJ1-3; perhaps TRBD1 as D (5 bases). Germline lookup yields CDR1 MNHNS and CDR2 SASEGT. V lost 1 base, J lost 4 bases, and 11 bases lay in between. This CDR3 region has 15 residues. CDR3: CASSEEAGGGNTIYF. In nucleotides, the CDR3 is TGTGCCAGCAGTGAAGAGGCTGGGGGGGGAAACACCATATATTTT.

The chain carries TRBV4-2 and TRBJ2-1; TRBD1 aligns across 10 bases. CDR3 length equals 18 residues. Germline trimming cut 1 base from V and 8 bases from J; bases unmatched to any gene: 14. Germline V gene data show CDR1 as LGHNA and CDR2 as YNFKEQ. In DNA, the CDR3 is TGTGCCAGCAGCCAAGGTGGGTCGACAGGGGGCGCGATGGATGAGCAGTTCTTC. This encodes CASSQGGSTGGAMDEQFF.

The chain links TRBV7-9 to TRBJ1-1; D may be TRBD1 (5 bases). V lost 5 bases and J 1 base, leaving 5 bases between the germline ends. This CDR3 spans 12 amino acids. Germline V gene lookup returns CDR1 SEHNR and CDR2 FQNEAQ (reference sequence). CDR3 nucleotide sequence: TGTGCCAGCAGCAGGGGGAACACTGAAGCTTTCTTT. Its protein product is CASSRGNTEAFF.

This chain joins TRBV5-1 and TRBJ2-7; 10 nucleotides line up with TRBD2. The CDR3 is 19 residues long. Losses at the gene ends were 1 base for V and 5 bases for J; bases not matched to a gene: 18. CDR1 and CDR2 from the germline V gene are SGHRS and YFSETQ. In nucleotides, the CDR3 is TGCGCCAGCAGCTTGAAGGGGCCCGGACTAGCGGATAGAAGCCACGAGCAGTACTTC. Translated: CASSLKGPGLADRSHEQYF.

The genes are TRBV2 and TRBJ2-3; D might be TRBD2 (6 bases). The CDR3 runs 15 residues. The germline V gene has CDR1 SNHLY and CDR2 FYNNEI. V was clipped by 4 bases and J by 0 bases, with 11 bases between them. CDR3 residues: CASSGAGFSTDTQYF. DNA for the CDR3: TGTGCCAGCAGTGGCGCGGGATTTAGCACAGATACGCAGTATTTT.

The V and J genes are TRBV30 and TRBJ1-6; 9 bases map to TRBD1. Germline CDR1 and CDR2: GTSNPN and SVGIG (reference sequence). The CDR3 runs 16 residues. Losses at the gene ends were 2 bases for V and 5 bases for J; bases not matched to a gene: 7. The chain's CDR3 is CAWSTRTGVNNSPLHF. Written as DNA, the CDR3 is TGTGCCTGGAGTACCCGGACAGGGGTAAATAATTCACCCCTCCACTTT. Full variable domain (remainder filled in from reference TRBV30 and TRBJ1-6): SQTIHQWPATLVQPVGSPLSLECTVEGTSNPNLYWYRQAAGRGLQLLFYSVGIGQISSEVPQNLSASRPQDRQFILSSKKLLLSDSGFYLCAWSTRTGVNNSPLHFGNGTRLTVT.

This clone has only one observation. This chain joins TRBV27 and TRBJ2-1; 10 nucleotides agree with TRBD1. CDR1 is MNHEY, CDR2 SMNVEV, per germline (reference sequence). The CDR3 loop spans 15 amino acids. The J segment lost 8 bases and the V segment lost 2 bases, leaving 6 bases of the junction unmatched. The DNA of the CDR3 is TGTGCCAGCAGTTTAGACAGGGGGCTCTGGGATGAGCAGTTCTTC. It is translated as CASSLDRGLWDEQFF.

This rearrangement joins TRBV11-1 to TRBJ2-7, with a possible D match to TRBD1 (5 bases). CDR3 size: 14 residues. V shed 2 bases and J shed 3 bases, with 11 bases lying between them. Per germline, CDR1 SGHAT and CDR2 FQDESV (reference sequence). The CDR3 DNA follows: TGTGCCAGCAGCTTAAGCGACAGAAGCTACGAGCAGTACTTC. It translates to CASSLSDRSYEQYF.

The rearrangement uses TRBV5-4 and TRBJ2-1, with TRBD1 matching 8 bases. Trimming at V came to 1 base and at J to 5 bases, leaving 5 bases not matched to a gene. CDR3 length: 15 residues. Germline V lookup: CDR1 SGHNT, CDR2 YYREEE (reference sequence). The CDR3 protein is CASSLTQGGHNEQFF. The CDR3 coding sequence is TGTGCCAGCAGCTTGACACAGGGGGGACACAATGAGCAGTTCTTC.

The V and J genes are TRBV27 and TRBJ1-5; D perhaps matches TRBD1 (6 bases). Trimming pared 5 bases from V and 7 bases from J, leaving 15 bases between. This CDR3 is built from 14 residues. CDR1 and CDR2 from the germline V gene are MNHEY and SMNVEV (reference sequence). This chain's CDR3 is CASSPYRALQPQHF. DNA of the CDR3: TGTGCCAGCAGTCCCTACAGGGCCTTGCAGCCCCAGCATTTT.

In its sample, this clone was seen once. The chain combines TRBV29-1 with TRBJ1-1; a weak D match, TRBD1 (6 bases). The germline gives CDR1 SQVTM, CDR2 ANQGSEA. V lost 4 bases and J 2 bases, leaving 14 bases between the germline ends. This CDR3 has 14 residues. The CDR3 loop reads CSVGFTGFNTEAFF. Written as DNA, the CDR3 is TGCAGCGTTGGATTTACAGGGTTTAACACTGAAGCTTTCTTT.

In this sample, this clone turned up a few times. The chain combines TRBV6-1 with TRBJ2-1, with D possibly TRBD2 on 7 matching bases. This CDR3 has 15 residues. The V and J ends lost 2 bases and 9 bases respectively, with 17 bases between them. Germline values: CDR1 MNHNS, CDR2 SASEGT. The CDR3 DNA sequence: TGTGCCAGCAGTGAATCGGGGGGCGGTAGCAGTGAGCAGTTCTTC. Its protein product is CASSESGGGSSEQFF.

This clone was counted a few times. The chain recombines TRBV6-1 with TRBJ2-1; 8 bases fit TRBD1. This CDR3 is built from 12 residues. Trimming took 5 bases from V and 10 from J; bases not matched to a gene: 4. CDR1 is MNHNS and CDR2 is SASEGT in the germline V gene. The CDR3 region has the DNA TGTGCCAGCAGTAAGACAGGGGCCGAGCAGTTCTTC. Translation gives CASSKTGAEQFF.

CDR3 loop: CASTNPGTGDGYTF. Written as DNA, the CDR3 is TGTGCCAGCACTAACCCCGGGACGGGGGATGGCTACACCTTC. This chain uses TRBV28 with TRBJ1-2; D is perhaps TRBD1 (5 bases). The CDR3 loop spans 14 amino acids. The germline V gene encodes CDR1 MDHEN and CDR2 SYDVKM. The germline V and J ends were trimmed by 7 bases and 6 bases, with 18 bases remaining between them.

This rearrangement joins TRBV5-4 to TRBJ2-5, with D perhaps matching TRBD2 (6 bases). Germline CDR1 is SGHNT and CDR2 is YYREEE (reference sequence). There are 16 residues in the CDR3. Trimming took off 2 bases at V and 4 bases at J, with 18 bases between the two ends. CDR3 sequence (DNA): TGTGCCAGCAGCTTTTCTCTGGGTGAGGGAGGAGAGACCCAGTACTTC. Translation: CASSFSLGEGGETQYF.

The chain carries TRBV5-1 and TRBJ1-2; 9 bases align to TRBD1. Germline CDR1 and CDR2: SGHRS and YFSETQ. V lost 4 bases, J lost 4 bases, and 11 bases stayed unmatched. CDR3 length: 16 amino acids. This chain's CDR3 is CASSLGTGFSLYGYTF. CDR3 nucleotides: TGCGCCAGCAGCCTCGGGACAGGGTTTTCCCTCTATGGCTACACCTTC.

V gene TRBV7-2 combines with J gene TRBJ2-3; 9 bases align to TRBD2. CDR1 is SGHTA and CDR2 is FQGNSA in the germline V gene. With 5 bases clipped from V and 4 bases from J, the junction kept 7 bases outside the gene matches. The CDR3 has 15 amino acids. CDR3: CASSTGGRDADTQYF. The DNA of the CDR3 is TGTGCCAGCAGCACCGGCGGGAGGGACGCAGATACGCAGTATTTT.

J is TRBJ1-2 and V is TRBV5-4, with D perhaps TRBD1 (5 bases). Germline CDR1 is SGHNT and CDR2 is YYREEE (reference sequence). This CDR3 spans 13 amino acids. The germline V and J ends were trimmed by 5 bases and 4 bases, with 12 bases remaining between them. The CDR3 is CASRQGGGYGYTF. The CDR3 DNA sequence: TGTGCCAGCAGGCAGGGAGGAGGCTATGGCTACACCTTC.

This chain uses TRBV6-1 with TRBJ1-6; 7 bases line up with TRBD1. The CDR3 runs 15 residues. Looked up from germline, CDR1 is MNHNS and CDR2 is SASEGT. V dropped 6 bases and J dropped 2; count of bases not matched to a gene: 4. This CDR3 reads CASSETGAYNSPLHF. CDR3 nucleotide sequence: TGTGCCAGCAGCGAAACAGGGGCCTATAATTCACCCCTCCACTTT.